The source of this TCR beta chain is a study of neurological immune-mediated disorders. Study results and caveats: HTLV-1-associated myelopathy ranked highest for TCR clonal expansion and multiple sclerosis lowest, beneath healthy controls.

There are many counts of this clonotype. Its cognate antigen is unknown. TCRdb processed the 5' RACE reads anew with MiXCR; each CDR3 protein has one entry. The sample shows roughly 19,000 distinct CDR3 sequences, approximately 15% of them seen only once. The unsorted libraries had their origin in 2 million PBMCs stored at -80 C. CDR1 and CDR2 from the germline V gene are LGHDT and YNNKEL (reference sequence). CDR3 length: 16 residues. V lost 2 bases to trimming and J lost 7 bases; unmatched junction nucleotides: 8. The sequenced sample was PBMCs. The chain is built from TRBV3-1 and TRBJ2-1; 10 bases fit TRBD2. The receptor comes from a female donor with HTLV-1-associated myelopathy (HAM/TSP). The CDR3 nucleotides are TGTGCCAGCAGCCAACGGTTGCTAGCGGGGGATAATGAGCAGTTCTTC. Translation gives CASSQRLLAGDNEQFF.